These 26 T cell receptor beta chains originate from one sample sequenced in a study of glioma-infiltrating T cells after dendritic cell vaccination. The time point was: after dendritic cell vaccination, including at tumor progression/relapse. Method: immunoSEQ multiplex PCR; TCRdb's copy keeps in-frame clones and lacks some. The table lists 90,000 to 95,000 clones, 75% to 90% of them singletons. The starting material was blood, obtained after dendritic cell vaccination. Receptor source: a human donor with glioblastoma.

V is TRBV5-6 and J is TRBJ1-3; D remains unclear. Trimming removed 0 bases from V and 2 bases from J, with 12 bases in between. Germline V gene data show CDR1 as SGHDT and CDR2 as YYEEEE. This CDR3 is built from 16 residues. The CDR3 region is CASSLAASGPGNTIYF. CDR3 coding DNA: TGTGCCAGCAGCTTGGCCGCGTCTGGGCCTGGAAACACCATATATTTT.

The rearrangement joins TRBV11-2 to TRBJ2-2; D perhaps matches TRBD2 (5 bases). V gave up 3 bases and J gave up 4 bases, with 12 bases separating them. Looked up from germline, CDR1 is SGHAT and CDR2 is FQNNGV. The CDR3 runs to 15 residues. CDR3 amino acids: CASSFRDLGTGELFF. DNA for the CDR3: TGTGCCAGCAGCTTTCGGGATTTGGGCACCGGGGAGCTGTTTTTT.

The V gene is TRBV10-3, the J gene TRBJ2-7; 10 bases map to TRBD1. Germline values: CDR1 ENHRY, CDR2 SYGVKD. The V segment lost 9 bases and the J segment 6 bases; nucleotides outside the gene matches: 8. This CDR3 spans 13 amino acids. In DNA, the CDR3 is TGTGCCATAAATGGACAGGGGGTTGGCGAGCAGTACTTC. It yields the protein CAINGQGVGEQYF.

This clone was seen a single time. The rearrangement joins TRBV19 to TRBJ2-1, with TRBD1 as a possible D gene (8 bases). This CDR3 contains 18 residues. V was trimmed by 8 bases and J by 5 bases, leaving 28 bases between them. Germline loops: CDR1 LNHDA, CDR2 SQIVND (reference sequence). CDR3 sequence (DNA): TGTGCCAGTCGAACCTCGACAGGGGCCCTTGGGAGGGACAATGAGCAGTTCTTC. Protein: CASRTSTGALGRDNEQFF.

The V gene is TRBV15, the J gene TRBJ1-1, with D hard to call. Trimming cost V 7 bases and J 1 base, with 16 bases left between them. In germline, CDR1 is LNHNV, CDR2 YYDKDF (reference sequence). The CDR3 extends over 15 amino acids. DNA of the CDR3: TGTGCCACCATTGGGAGGGCGGCAGCGAACACTGAAGCTTTCTTT. Amino acids: CATIGRAAANTEAFF.

The chain carries TRBV29-1 and TRBJ2-7, with 11 bases that match TRBD1. The CDR3 has 14 residues. The junction had 11 bases not matched to a gene; V was cut back by 6 bases and J by 7 bases. CDR1 and CDR2 from the germline V gene are SQVTM and ANQGSEA. Here the CDR3 reads CSVEAPDRGREQYF. The CDR3, as DNA: TGCAGCGTGGAGGCCCCGGACAGGGGGCGGGAGCAGTACTTC.

The chain couples TRBV7-8 to TRBJ2-5; D uncertain. The CDR3 sequence is 13 residues long. Germline assignment: CDR1 SGHVS and CDR2 FQNEAQ. With 3 bases removed from V and 2 bases from J, the gap between germline ends came to 7 bases. CDR3 sequence: CASSFRVQETQYF. DNA for the CDR3: TGTGCCAGCAGCTTTCGGGTGCAAGAGACCCAGTACTTC.

This clone was detected once. The V call is TRBV27, the J call TRBJ2-2; possibly TRBD1 for D (5 bases). Trimming removed 1 base at V and 3 bases at J, with 9 bases between. The CDR3 totals 15 residues. Germline CDR1 and CDR2: MNHEY and SMNVEV (reference sequence). CDR3 region: CASSLFRDYTGELFF. DNA of the CDR3: TGTGCCAGCAGTTTATTCAGGGATTACACCGGGGAGCTGTTTTTT.

This clone has a single count. The rearrangement links TRBV6-5 to TRBJ1-5; 8 bases agree with TRBD1. The CDR3 is made up of 14 amino acids. V lost 6 bases, J lost 2 bases, and 3 bases stayed unmatched. CDR1 and CDR2 (germline): MNHEY, SVGAGI. For the CDR3, the DNA is TGTGCCAGCAGCTCGGACAGGGGCAATCAGCCCCAGCATTTT. Amino acid sequence: CASSSDRGNQPQHF.

This chain connects TRBV2 to TRBJ2-5; the D gene is possibly TRBD1 (6 bases). V lost 10 bases and J lost 1, with 13 bases in between. The germline V gene encodes CDR1 SNHLY and CDR2 FYNNEI. The CDR3 runs 13 residues. In nucleotides, the CDR3 is TGTGCCACCACAGGGCCCGGCCAAGAGACCCAGTACTTC. Translation gives CATTGPGQETQYF.

The chain couples TRBV13 to TRBJ2-2, with 8 bases fitting TRBD1. The germline V gene has CDR1 PRHDT and CDR2 FYEKMQ (reference sequence). V shed 5 bases and J 0 bases; nucleotides not matched to a gene: 5. The CDR3 totals 16 residues. CDR3 nucleotides: TGTGCCAGCAGCCCTGGACAGGGTACGAACACCGGGGAGCTGTTTTTT. Translating it yields CASSPGQGTNTGELFF.

The chain is built from TRBV19 and TRBJ2-2; maybe TRBD1 (5 bases). Germline values: CDR1 LNHDA, CDR2 SQIVND (reference sequence). The CDR3 covers 14 residues. V shed 3 bases and J shed 2 bases, with 7 bases lying between them. The CDR3 DNA sequence: TGTGCCAGTAGTATTAGGGGAAACACCGGGGAGCTGTTTTTT. This sequence encodes CASSIRGNTGELFF.

The J gene is TRBJ2-3, the V gene TRBV4-1; 10 bases align to TRBD2. CDR1 is MGHRA, CDR2 YSYEKL, per germline. This CDR3 is 17 amino acids long. Losses at the gene ends were 1 base for V and 6 bases for J; bases not matched to a gene: 10. CDR3 nucleotide sequence: TGCGCCAGCAGCCAAGGGGCCAGCGGGAGGGCCGGGGATACGCAGTATTTT. It specifies CASSQGASGRAGDTQYF.

The rearrangement joins TRBV5-4 to TRBJ1-2, with TRBD1 identical over 7 bases. J gave up 6 bases and V 2 bases, and 4 bases lay outside the gene matches. This CDR3 region has 13 residues. CDR1 SGHNT and CDR2 YYREEE come from the germline V gene (reference sequence). CDR3 amino acids: CASSFWTGHGYTF. The CDR3 DNA reads TGTGCCAGCAGCTTTTGGACAGGACATGGCTACACCTTC.

V is TRBV6-4 and J is TRBJ1-6, with no clear D. V was cut by 5 bases and J by 2 bases, with 13 bases left in between. The CDR3 has 16 residues. Germline values: CDR1 MRHNA, CDR2 SNTAGT. In DNA form, the CDR3 reads TGTGCCAGCAGTATTTCAGGATCCGCCTATAATTCACCCCTCCACTTT. As protein: CASSISGSAYNSPLHF.

V gene TRBV4-1 combines with J gene TRBJ2-2; the match to TRBD1 covers 12 bases. The V gene end was trimmed by 4 bases and the J gene end by 4 bases; junction bases not matched to a gene: 7. The CDR3 length is 17 residues. CDR1 is MGHRA and CDR2 is YSYEKL in the germline V gene. For the CDR3, the DNA is TGCGCCAGCAGCCTAGAACCGGGACAGGGGGCCACCGGGGAGCTGTTTTTT. Residues: CASSLEPGQGATGELFF.

V is TRBV7-3 and J is TRBJ2-3, with 14 nucleotides matching TRBD2. The CDR3 runs 15 residues. With 5 bases clipped from V and 8 bases from J, the junction kept 6 bases outside the gene matches. Germline lookup yields CDR1 SGHTA and CDR2 FQGTGA. In DNA, the CDR3 is TGTGCCAGCAGCCCGGGGACTAGCGGGAGCAGTACGCAGTATTTT. Translating gives CASSPGTSGSSTQYF.

The chain uses TRBV27 and TRBJ2-5; a possible D gene is TRBD1 (6 bases). Trimming shortened V by 4 bases and J by 4 bases, and 13 bases separated the two germline ends. The CDR3 consists of 14 residues. CDR1 MNHEY and CDR2 SMNVEV come from the germline V gene (reference sequence). CDR3 sequence: CASSYRTDGETQYF. The CDR3 DNA is TGTGCCAGCAGTTACCGGACAGATGGAGAGACCCAGTACTTC.

The chain couples TRBV5-4 to TRBJ2-3, with 7 bases aligning to TRBD2. The CDR3 totals 15 residues. Germline loops: CDR1 SGHNT, CDR2 YYREEE (reference sequence). V trimming: 2 bases; J trimming: 1 base; junction bases outside the gene matches: 4. The CDR3 region is CASSFVAGGTDTQYF. The CDR3, as DNA: TGTGCCAGCAGCTTTGTCGCGGGGGGCACAGATACGCAGTATTTT. Together with reference TRBV5-4 and TRBJ2-3, the CDR3 gives the full variable domain: ETGVTQSPTHLIKTRGQQVTLRCSSQSGHNTVSWYQQALGQGPQFIFQYYREEENGRGNFPPRFSGLQFPNYSSELNVNALELDDSALYLCASSFVAGGTDTQYFGPGTRLTVL.

This sequence joins TRBV5-4 and TRBJ1-2; a possible D gene is TRBD1 (5 bases). V was trimmed by 7 bases and J by 5 bases, leaving 18 bases between them. Germline CDR1 SGHNT, CDR2 YYREEE (reference sequence). The CDR3 covers 14 residues. The CDR3 region has the DNA TGTGCCAGCGCTGAGCGGGGCCCACCTTATGGCTACACCTTC. Its protein is CASAERGPPYGYTF.

The chain links TRBV7-9 to TRBJ1-1, with D uncertain. Germline values: CDR1 SEHNR, CDR2 FQNEAQ (reference sequence). V dropped 1 base and J dropped 3 bases, with 9 bases sitting between them. The CDR3 is 14 amino acids. The CDR3 nucleotides read TGTGCCAGCAGCTTAGGGCAGGTGTACACTGAAGCTTTCTTT. It translates to CASSLGQVYTEAFF.

In its sample, this clone was seen a few times. This chain connects TRBV18 to TRBJ2-2; the D is unclear. The CDR3 is 13 amino acids. Germline V gives CDR1 KGHSH, CDR2 LQKENI. V lost 2 bases to trimming and J lost 6 bases, with 7 bases between them. The CDR3 loop is CASSPFDSGELFF. The CDR3 DNA follows: TGTGCCAGCTCACCATTCGACTCCGGGGAGCTGTTTTTT.

This clone was picked up a small number of times. The chain couples TRBV19 to TRBJ1-4; a weak D match, TRBD1 (6 bases). This CDR3 is 15 amino acids long. Germline values: CDR1 LNHDA, CDR2 SQIVND (reference sequence). Trimming removed 5 bases at V and 1 base at J, with 11 bases between. This CDR3 reads CASSLGQRTNEKLFF. The CDR3 DNA sequence: TGTGCCAGTAGTCTCGGACAGCGAACTAATGAAAAACTGTTTTTT.

The V call is TRBV5-1, the J call TRBJ2-3, with TRBD2 matching 9 bases. This CDR3 is built from 17 residues. Per the germline V gene, CDR1 is SGHRS and CDR2 is YFSETQ. With 0 bases clipped from V and 0 bases from J, the junction kept 5 bases outside the gene matches. CDR3 nucleotide sequence: TGCGCCAGCAGCTTGGTTAGCGGGAGTACTAGCACAGATACGCAGTATTTT. Its translation: CASSLVSGSTSTDTQYF. The whole variable domain, remainder taken from reference TRBV5-1 and TRBJ2-3, is KAGVTQTPRYLIKTRGQQVTLSCSPISGHRSVSWYQQTPGQGLQFLFEYFSETQRNKGNFPGRFSGRQFSNSRSEMNVSTLELGDSALYLCASSLVSGSTSTDTQYFGPGTRLTVL.

This clone was seen a single time. The chain employs TRBV5-1 and TRBJ2-3; 7 positions agree with TRBD2. V lost 6 bases to trimming and J lost 1 base; unmatched junction nucleotides: 8. The CDR3 sequence is 15 residues long. Germline V gene lookup returns CDR1 SGHRS and CDR2 YFSETQ. The CDR3 coding sequence is TGCGCCAGCACCGAGGGGAGGGCCCGCACAGATACGCAGTATTTT. Translating it yields CASTEGRARTDTQYF.

This clone came up once. The chain combines TRBV9 with TRBJ2-1; 16 nucleotides align to TRBD2. Germline CDR1 reads SGDLS; CDR2 reads YYNGEE. CDR3 length: 19 amino acids. The J segment lost 7 bases and the V segment lost 0 bases, leaving 10 bases of the junction unmatched. CDR3 DNA sequence: TGTGCCAGCAGCGTAGAGGGGACTAGCGGGAGGGGAGGGAGAAATGAGCAGTTCTTC. Its translation is CASSVEGTSGRGGRNEQFF.